Below, 5 T cell receptor beta chains from the same sample are listed, as sequenced in a study of T cell repertoires in ileal Crohn's disease. Measured with immunoSEQ multiplex PCR; TCRdb has only the in-frame clones, and not every one. In the table there are 5,000 or so clones, roughly 80% of which are singletons. Sequenced input: ileal tissue. These TCRs come from an adult with Crohn's disease.

The rearrangement uses TRBV5-1 and TRBJ1-1, with 8 bases aligning to TRBD1. Germline-derived CDR1 and CDR2 are SGHRS and YFSETQ. V lost 4 bases and J lost 11; bases outside the gene matches: 7. The length of the CDR3 is 12 residues. In DNA, the CDR3 is TGCGCCAGCAGCCTGACAGGGGCCACGGCTTTCTTT. Translating it yields CASSLTGATAFF.

This chain uses TRBV27 with TRBJ2-3, with D maybe TRBD2 (5 bases). Trimming cost V 2 bases and J 7 bases, with 10 bases left between them. The V gene's germline CDR1 is MNHEY and CDR2 SMNVEV (reference sequence). CDR3 length: 13 residues. The CDR3 is CASSLGLEYTQYF. Written as DNA, the CDR3 is TGTGCCAGCAGTTTAGGACTTGAGTATACGCAGTATTTT.

This clone occurred once. DNA for the CDR3: TGCGCCAGCAGCTTGGGGGGAGGGGGTAGCTACGAGCAGTACTTC. It yields the protein CASSLGGGGSYEQYF. The chain employs TRBV5-1 and TRBJ2-7; D perhaps matches TRBD2 (7 bases). Looked up from germline, CDR1 is SGHRS and CDR2 is YFSETQ. The length of the CDR3 is 15 residues. V was trimmed by 0 bases and J by 3 bases, leaving 13 bases between them.

The chain is built from TRBV6-5 and TRBJ1-4, with 7 bases identical to TRBD1. The CDR3 length is 15 residues. Trimming removed 6 bases from V and 7 bases from J; junction bases left unmatched: 11. From germline, CDR1 is MNHEY and CDR2 SVGAGI. CDR3 sequence: CASSIRQGIREKLFF. As DNA, the CDR3 is TGTGCCAGCAGCATACGACAGGGTATACGTGAAAAACTGTTTTTT.

This chain connects TRBV5-1 to TRBJ1-4; tentative D call: TRBD1 (6 bases). This CDR3 spans 15 amino acids. Between the trimmed V and J ends, which lost 2 bases and 8 bases, there was a span of 16 bases. Germline-derived CDR1 and CDR2 are SGHRS and YFSETQ. CDR3 amino acids: CASSFEGQYNEKLFF. The DNA of the CDR3 is TGCGCCAGCAGCTTTGAAGGACAGTATAACGAAAAACTGTTTTTT.